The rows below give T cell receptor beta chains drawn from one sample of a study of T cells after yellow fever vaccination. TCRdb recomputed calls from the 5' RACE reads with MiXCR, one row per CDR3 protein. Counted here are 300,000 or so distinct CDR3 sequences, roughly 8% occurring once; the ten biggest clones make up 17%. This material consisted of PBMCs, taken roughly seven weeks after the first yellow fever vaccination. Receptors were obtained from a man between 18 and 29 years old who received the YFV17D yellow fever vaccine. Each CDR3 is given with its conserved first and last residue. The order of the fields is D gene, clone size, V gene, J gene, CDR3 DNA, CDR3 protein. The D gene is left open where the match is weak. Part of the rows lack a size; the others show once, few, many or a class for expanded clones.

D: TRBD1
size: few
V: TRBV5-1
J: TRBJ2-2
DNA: TGCGCCAGCAGACCGCCCGGACAGGACCCTGCCGGGGAGCTGTTTTTT
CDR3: CASRPPGQDPAGELFF

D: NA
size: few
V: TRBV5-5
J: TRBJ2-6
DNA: TGTGCCAGCAGCCGCGACACCTCTGGGGCCAACGTCCTGACTTTC
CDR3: CASSRDTSGANVLTF

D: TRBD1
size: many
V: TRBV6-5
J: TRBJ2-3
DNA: TGTGCCAGCAGTTACGGGACAGGGGGAACAGATACGCAGTATTTT
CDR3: CASSYGTGGTDTQYF

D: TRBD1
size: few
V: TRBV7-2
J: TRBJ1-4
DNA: TGTGCCAGCACTGAAGGACAGGGGGCCGGAGGTGAAAAACTGTTTTTT
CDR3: CASTEGQGAGGEKLFF

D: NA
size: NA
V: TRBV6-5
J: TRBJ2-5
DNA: TGTGCCAGCAGTTCGGGGCGGGGGACCCAGTACTTC
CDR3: CASSSGRGTQYF

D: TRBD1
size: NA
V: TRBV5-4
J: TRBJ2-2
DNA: TGTGCCAGCAGCTTGGGAAAGACAGGGGCGAACACCGGGGAGCTGTTTTTT
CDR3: CASSLGKTGANTGELFF

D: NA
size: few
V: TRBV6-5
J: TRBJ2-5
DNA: TGTGCCAGCAGTTACTATGCAGGACAAGAGACCCAGTACTTC
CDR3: CASSYYAGQETQYF

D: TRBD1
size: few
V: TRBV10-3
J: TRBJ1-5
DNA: TGTGCCATCCAGGGGGAGGGCAATCAGCCCCAGCATTTT
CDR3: CAIQGEGNQPQHF

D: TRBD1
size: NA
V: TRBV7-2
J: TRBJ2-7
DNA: TGTGCCAGCAGGGTGACAGGGACGGGCGAGCAGTACTTC
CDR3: CASRVTGTGEQYF

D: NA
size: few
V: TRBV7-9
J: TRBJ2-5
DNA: TGTGCCAGCAGCTTCACCTGGGAGACCCAGTACTTC
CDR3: CASSFTWETQYF

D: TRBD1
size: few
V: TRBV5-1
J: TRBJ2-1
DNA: TGCGCCAGCAGCTTGGCGGACAGGTTAGGGGACAATGAGCAGTTCTTC
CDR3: CASSLADRLGDNEQFF

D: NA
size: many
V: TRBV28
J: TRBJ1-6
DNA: TGTGCCAGCAGTTTGAGGCAGGGCCTAAACTCCTATAATTCACCCCTCCACTTT
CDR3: CASSLRQGLNSYNSPLHF

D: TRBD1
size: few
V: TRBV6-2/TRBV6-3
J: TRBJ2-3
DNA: TGTGCCAGCGGCCGACAGGGGGGCACAGATACGCAGTATTTT
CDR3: CASGRQGGTDTQYF

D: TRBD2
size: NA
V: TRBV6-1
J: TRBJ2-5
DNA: TGTGCCAGCAAAGCAGCGGGGGAGACGTTTGAGACCCAGTACTTC
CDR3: CASKAAGETFETQYF

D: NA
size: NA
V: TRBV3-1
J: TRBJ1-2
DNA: TGTGCCAGCAGGAAAACGGGGGGGTTGGTCTATGGCTACACCTTC
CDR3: CASRKTGGLVYGYTF

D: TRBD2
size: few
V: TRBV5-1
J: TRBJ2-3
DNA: TGCGCCAGCAGCTTGGGAGCGGGGGGGCCGGGAGATACGCAGTATTTT
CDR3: CASSLGAGGPGDTQYF

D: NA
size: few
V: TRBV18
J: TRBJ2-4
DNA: TGTGCCAGCTCACCAGCGGCAACCAAAAACATTCAGTACTTC
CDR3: CASSPAATKNIQYF

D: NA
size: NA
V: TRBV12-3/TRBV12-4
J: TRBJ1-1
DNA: TGTGCCAGCAGTTCACAGGACGGGGGGACTGAAGCTTTCTTT
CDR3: CASSSQDGGTEAFF

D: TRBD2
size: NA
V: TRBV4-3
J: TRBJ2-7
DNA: TGCGCCAGCAGCCAAGATCTAGCGGGGGGCTCCTACGAGCAGTACTTC
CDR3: CASSQDLAGGSYEQYF

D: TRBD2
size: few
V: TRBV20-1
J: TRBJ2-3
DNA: TGCAGTGCCACCTCTGGCGGGGGGTATACAGATACGCAGTATTTT
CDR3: CSATSGGGYTDTQYF

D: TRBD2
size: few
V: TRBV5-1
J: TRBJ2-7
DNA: TGCGCCAGCAGTAGAATAGCGGGAACCTACGAGCAGTACTTC
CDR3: CASSRIAGTYEQYF

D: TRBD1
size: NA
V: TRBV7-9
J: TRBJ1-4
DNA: TGTGCCAGCAGCTTAGCAGCAGGGGGCTTCACTAATGAAAAACTGTTTTTT
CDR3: CASSLAAGGFTNEKLFF

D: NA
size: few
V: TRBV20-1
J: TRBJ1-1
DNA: TGCAGTGCTAGAGATACGGGGTCCAGGACTGAAGCTTTCTTT
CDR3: CSARDTGSRTEAFF

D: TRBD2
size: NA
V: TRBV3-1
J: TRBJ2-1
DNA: TGTGCCAGCAGCCAAGCGGGGGGCAATGAGCAGTTCTTC
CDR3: CASSQAGGNEQFF

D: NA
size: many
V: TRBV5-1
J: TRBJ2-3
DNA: TGCGCCAGCAGCTTGGAGACGGGGGTCACAGATACGCAGTATTTT
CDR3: CASSLETGVTDTQYF

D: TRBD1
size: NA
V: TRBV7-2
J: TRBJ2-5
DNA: TGTGCCAGCAGCTTATGGCAGGGGGCGACCCAGTACTTC
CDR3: CASSLWQGATQYF

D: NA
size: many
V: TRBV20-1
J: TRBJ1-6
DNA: TGCAGTGCTGGTACAGGGTTCCTTAATTCACCCCTCCACTTT
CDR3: CSAGTGFLNSPLHF

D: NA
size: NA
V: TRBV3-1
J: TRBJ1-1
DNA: TGTGCCAGCAGCCAAGAAAGACAGGCCCCTGAAGCTTTCTTT
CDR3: CASSQERQAPEAFF

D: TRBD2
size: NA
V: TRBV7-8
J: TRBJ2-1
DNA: TGTGCCAGCAGCTTATTGGCCGGGACTAGTATCAATGAGCAGTTCTTC
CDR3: CASSLLAGTSINEQFF

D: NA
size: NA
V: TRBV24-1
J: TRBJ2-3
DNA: TGTGCCACCAGTGCTCTAGGGGCAGGCCGCCTGCCAGATACGCAGTATTTT
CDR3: CATSALGAGRLPDTQYF

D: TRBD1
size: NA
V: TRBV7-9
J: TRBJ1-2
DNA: TGTGCCAGCAGCTGGAATGGACAGGGGTTTGACTCCGGCTACACCTTC
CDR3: CASSWNGQGFDSGYTF

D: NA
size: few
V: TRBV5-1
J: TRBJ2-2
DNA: TGCGCCAGCAGCTTATATCCAGAATCGAACACCGGGGAGCTGTTTTTT
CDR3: CASSLYPESNTGELFF

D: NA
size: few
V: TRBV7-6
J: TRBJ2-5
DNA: TGTGCCAGCAGTCCTCTTGGGGGGAGCCTCCAAGAGACCCAGTACTTC
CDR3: CASSPLGGSLQETQYF

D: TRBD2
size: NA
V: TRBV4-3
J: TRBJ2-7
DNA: TGCGCCAGCAGCCAAGATCGGGAGGGATTCGAGGCCTACGAGCAGTACTTC
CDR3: CASSQDREGFEAYEQYF

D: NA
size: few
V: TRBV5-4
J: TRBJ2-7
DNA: TGTGCCAGCAGCTCCCTCGAGGGGCAGTACTTC
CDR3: CASSSLEGQYF

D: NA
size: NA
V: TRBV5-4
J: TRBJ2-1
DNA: TGTGCCAGCAGCTTTGCCGGGGGCGATGAGCAGTTCTTC
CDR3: CASSFAGGDEQFF

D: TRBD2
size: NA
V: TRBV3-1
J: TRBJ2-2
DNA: TGTGCCAGCAGCCAAGGGACTAGCGACTACACCGGGGAGCTGTTTTTT
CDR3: CASSQGTSDYTGELFF

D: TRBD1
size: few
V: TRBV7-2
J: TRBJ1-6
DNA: TGTGCCAGCAGCTGGGACAGCCATTCACCCCTCCACTTT
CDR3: CASSWDSHSPLHF

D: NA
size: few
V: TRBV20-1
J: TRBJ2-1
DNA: TGCAGTCCGTGGGGGGGACACGATGAGCAGTTCTTC
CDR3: CSPWGGHDEQFF

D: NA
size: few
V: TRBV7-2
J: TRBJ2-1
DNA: TGTGCCAGCAGCTTACCCGGGTTCAATGAGCAGTTCTTC
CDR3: CASSLPGFNEQFF

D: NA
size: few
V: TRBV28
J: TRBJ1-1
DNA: TGTGCCAGCAGGCCTCCGCGGACGGGCACTGAAGCTTTCTTT
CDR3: CASRPPRTGTEAFF

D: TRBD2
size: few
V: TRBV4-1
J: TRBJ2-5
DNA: TGCGCCAGCAGCCAGGGACTGACTTCGACTAGCGGGTACCAAGAGACCCAGTACTTC
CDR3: CASSQGLTSTSGYQETQYF

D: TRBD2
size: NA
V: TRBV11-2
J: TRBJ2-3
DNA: TGTGCCAGCAGCCGTCACCTAGCGGGGGGGCGAAACACAGATACGCAGTATTTT
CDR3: CASSRHLAGGRNTDTQYF

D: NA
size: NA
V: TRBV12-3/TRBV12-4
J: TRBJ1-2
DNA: TGTGCCAGCAGTTCCCGGGGCCGCTATGGCTACACCTTC
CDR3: CASSSRGRYGYTF

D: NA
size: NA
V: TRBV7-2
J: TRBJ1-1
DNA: TGTGCCAGCAGCTTATCGGTCAGCATGAACACTGAAGCTTTCTTT
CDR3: CASSLSVSMNTEAFF

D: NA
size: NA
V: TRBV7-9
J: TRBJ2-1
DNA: TGTGCCAGCAGCTTTTTAGGTCACGATGAGCAGTTCTTC
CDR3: CASSFLGHDEQFF